This TCR beta chain came from a study of technical replicates of blood from several donors. Sequencing used immunoSEQ multiplex PCR; TCRdb keeps in-frame clones, though not all of them. The sample includes approximately 76,000 clones, roughly nine tenths of them seen just once. Sequencing used T cells isolated from PBMCs. This TCR was recovered from a human donor in good health.

This chain's CDR3 is CASSVFLELAGTGELFF. Written as DNA, the CDR3 is TGTGCCAGCAGTGTATTCTTGGAACTAGCGGGCACCGGGGAGCTGTTTTTT. The chain uses TRBV2 and TRBJ2-2; the match to TRBD2 covers 9 bases. V shed 4 bases and J 4 bases; nucleotides not matched to a gene: 10. Germline-derived CDR1 and CDR2 are SNHLY and FYNNEI. The CDR3 consists of 17 residues.